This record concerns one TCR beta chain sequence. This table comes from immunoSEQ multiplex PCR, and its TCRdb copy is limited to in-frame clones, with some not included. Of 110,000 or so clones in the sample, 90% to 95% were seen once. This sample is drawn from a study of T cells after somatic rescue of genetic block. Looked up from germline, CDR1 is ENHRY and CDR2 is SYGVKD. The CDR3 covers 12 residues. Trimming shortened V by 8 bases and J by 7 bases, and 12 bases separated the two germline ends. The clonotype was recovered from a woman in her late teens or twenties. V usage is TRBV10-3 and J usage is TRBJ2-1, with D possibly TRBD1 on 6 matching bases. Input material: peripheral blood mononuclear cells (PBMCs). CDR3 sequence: CAIAGRGNEQFF. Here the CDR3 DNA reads TGTGCCATCGCGGGCAGGGGTAATGAGCAGTTCTTC.